The present T cell receptor (beta chain) was sequenced within a study of cytomegalovirus exposure and HLA in healthy donors (TCRdb year 2017). Background on the whole study: An earlier analysis of 587 of the donors reported approximately 290 Gb of sequence data and approximately 110 million unique TCR beta sequences from some 180 million T cells. An early release that covered about 600 HLA-typed donors contained about 300 gigabases of sequencing data and around 85 million unique TCR sequences. The genetic ancestry cluster associated with self-reported Caucasian donors included 81% of the approximately 410 genotyped donors. The study aimed to test whether signatures of past pathogen exposure could be identified by cataloging public T cell receptors. The study profiled the T cell repertoires of 666 subjects by immunosequencing and related them to cytomegalovirus serostatus. Along with the roughly 610-subject first cohort, a separate validation cohort of over a hundred different subjects was used. To predict cytomegalovirus infection status, the study brought together high-throughput TCR immunosequencing, statistical association of individual TCRs with disease status, and machine learning. A later analysis re-examined previously published TCR beta repertoires from 610 or so donors and added high-resolution HLA genotyping to investigate patterns of TCR occurrence. In the later analysis, no new phenotypic data were used to find candidate immune exposures; instead, reliance was placed on TCR beta sequences and their occurrence across donors. An earlier analysis of 450 to 750 of the donors used high-throughput TCR beta sequencing to judge whether each TCR beta V gene segment behaved as functional or pseudogenic. Alongside the repertoire data, information on donor age, sex, ethnicity and CMV serostatus was compiled. In a later genetic analysis, genome-wide SNP genotypes for about 60% of the 666 donors were used, and that subset was treated as a discovery cohort. All discovery cohort repertoires had been generated using a single sequencing platform. Both class I and class II loci were covered by HLA typing, at four-digit resolution. The number of typed donors differed by locus: about 629-630 for A, B, C, DRB1 and DQB1; about 520 for DQA1; some 610 for DPA1; and some 470 for DPB1. Because of strong linkage in the cohort, five DR-DQ haplotypes were treated as single units for association and clustering. On average, roughly 200,000 unique TCR beta nucleotide sequences were sequenced per donor among more than 350 genotyped donors of the cohort, with roughly a sixth of those sequences being non-productive. What the study reported, not specific to this receptor: Several of the top co-occurrence clusters appeared to be linked to parvovirus B19, influenza, CMV and Epstein-Barr virus, according to a later analysis. In a later genetic analysis, a missense DCLRE1C variant was associated with V-gene and J-gene trimming of TCR beta chains, and the association was replicated in an independent cohort. Cytomegalovirus status was reported to be diagnosed by the classifier with high specificity and sensitivity in both the original and validation cohorts. Correlated functional status among segregating V segments might be attributable to linkage disequilibrium, but an unknown experimental factor could not be ruled out. For the cohort, immune exposure information was limited to CMV serostatus. In a later analysis, HLA-associated TCR beta chains showed more clonal expansion and lower generation probabilities than non-associated chains that were equally common. A cluster of highly shared sequence variants was judged likely to be a technical artifact of the sequencing pipeline. Strong co-occurrence of HLA alleles, especially DR and DQ, made assigning TCR associations to individual alleles difficult. The authors suggested that the approach could potentially be generalized to other disease states and immunological phenotypes. In the study, some 160 TCR beta chains were listed as associated with cytomegalovirus. Over 15 rarely observed V segments, including chromosome 9 orphons, were excluded from the earlier analysis of 550 to 700 of the donors because counts were too low. Presence/absence analyses assumed roughly uniform sequencing depth across donors, an assumption that may not hold. At a false discovery rate of 0.05, a later analysis linked 16,000 or so TCR beta sequences to specific HLA alleles. Because HLA typing was missing for some donors at each locus, association tests included only the typed subset. A further reported finding was that TCR beta sequences accurately predicted the HLA-A and HLA-B alleles for most subjects in the first cohort. An earlier analysis of approximately 540 of the donors showed that most TCR beta V segments appeared in productive rearrangements either about 87% or about 30% of the time, which broadly matched IMGT annotations. In a later analysis, TCR association rates were found to vary across HLA loci, with the most associated TCRs seen for DRB1 alleles and the fewest for HLA-C alleles. According to a later analysis, most CMV-associated TCR beta chains appeared to be HLA-restricted, and the HLA associations seemed to be driven largely by CMV exposure. This cohort had only TCR beta chains sequenced, and the lack of alpha or paired-chain data limited which features could be detected. A few of the identified cytomegalovirus-associated TCR beta chains were confirmed in vitro to be specific for cytomegalovirus antigens. In a later genetic analysis, fewer N-insertions in productive TCRs were reported among donors in an Asian-associated ancestry cluster than the approximately 670-donor mean. While some public TCRs were present in many individuals, most TCR sequences turned up only very rarely across donors. Because the 87-base-pair reads could not distinguish some IMGT-functional V segments, including TRBV6-2 and TRBV6-3, those segments were excluded.

Points on this clone: Its antigen has not been determined. Base qualities are missing; no much larger clone stands one base away.

V is reduced by 10 bases and J by 4 bases, leaving a spacing of 16 bases between them. Including cysteine and phenylalanine, the CDR3 has 13 amino acids. The retained sequence is limited to the CDR3, 39 bases, with the frame set at the first base. Sequences MRHNA (CDR1) and SNTAGT (CDR2) are obtained from the germline V gene. The library was generated by the immunoSEQ multiplex PCR assay. The multiplex PCR relied on a mix of 60 forward primers for TCR Vbeta segments and 13 reverse primers for TCR Jbeta segments. Amplification of the CDR3 region of rearranged TCR beta genes was performed with a multiplex PCR assay on genomic DNA. The amplified TCR beta libraries were sequenced on the Illumina HiSeq System as 87-base-pair reads. As for how the authors treated the data: In a later analysis, some 80 million unique TCR beta chains were counted across the 500 to 850 repertoires, and approximately 9.9 million of these chains were shared by at least two donors. A nearest-neighbor algorithm error-corrected the raw reads and collapsed the reads into unique sequences, merging closely related sequences to remove PCR and sequencing errors. To assign V, D and J gene segments, CDR3 sequences were aligned to IMGT reference sequences. For a sequence to be retained, a match of at least six nucleotides to both a V gene segment and a J gene segment was required. A rearrangement was called productive if the CDR3 had no stop codons and remained in frame with V and J, and every other rearrangement was called non-productive. CDR3 was defined according to IMGT convention as the region running from the second conserved V-encoded cysteine to the conserved J-encoded phenylalanine. Sequences without an unambiguous match to a single V gene segment were excluded from the earlier analysis of a few hundred of the donors. An earlier analysis of roughly 590 of the donors called V segments functional above 56.7% productive rearrangements and segregating when the between-donor standard deviation exceeded 5%. A statistical classification framework was built for diagnosing cytomegalovirus status from the catalog of TCR beta chain sequences. V and J gene assignment, in a later analysis, came from comparing TCR nucleotide sequences with IMGT/GENE-DB human TR gene sequences. A later analysis assigned CDR3 sequences and most-parsimonious VDJ recombination scenarios with the TCRdist pipeline. In a later analysis, every TCR beta chain was defined by the combination of its CDR3 amino acid sequence and its V-gene family, and reads without a unique V-gene family were dropped. In a later analysis, approximately 590 highly shared, low-generation-probability nucleotide sequences were removed to address suspected cross-contamination and a sequencing artifact. For each public chain, a later analysis derived a clonal expansion index from normalized ranks of inferred template counts within each repertoire. A later analysis computed generation probabilities with a VDJ recombination model fitted to out-of-frame rearrangements, and checked the results against IGoR. A later analysis scored TCR-TCR, TCR-HLA and TCR-CMV co-occurrence with hypergeometric tests, applying a repertoire-size bias correction to TCR pairs. A later analysis estimated false discovery rates by permuting HLA or CMV assignments 20 times. A later analysis grouped co-occurring TCRs with DBSCAN, adding TCRdist sequence similarity when clustering within HLA-allele-positive subsets. Co-occurrence clustering excluded repertoires with fewer than 30,000 or more than 120,000 public chains, plus five with anomalous nucleotide sharing. TCRdb's version of the immuneACCESS table is confined to in-frame rearrangements and falls short of the full clone set. An unresolved V gene accounts for under half of the shortfall where checked; the remainder is of unknown origin. For V, J and clone size, that table is used; D and trimming come from the DNA. In this sample the table shows over 100,000 clones, about 70% of which occur a single time. Clones ranked in the top ten supply 2% to 3% of the sample.

The cohort comprised hundreds of healthy bone marrow donors. All cohort members were sampled while nominally healthy, although unrecorded immune exposures were likely present. The donor was CMV seronegative and belonged to the group of 352 seronegative cohort members. A peripheral blood sample was provided by each donor, and peripheral blood mononuclear cells were used for TCR beta sequencing. Genomic DNA extraction from the blood cell samples was performed with the Qiagen DNeasy Blood Extraction Kit. The sequence was obtained from a woman aged 35 to 49 in good health and CMV-seronegative. Material: PBMCs. This chain is built from TRBV6-4 and TRBJ1-2; TRBD1 is a weak D gene call, 6 bases matching. The CDR3 here reads CATPERGSYGYTF. The DNA reads TGTGCCACCCCGGAAAGGGGGTCCTATGGCTACACCTTC.